What follows are 24 T cell receptor beta chains derived from one specimen sequenced in a study of spatial heterogeneity in lung cancer. Study-level findings and limits: Counts that tracked tumor mutation counts were those of expanded intratumoral alpha and beta TCRs.

Time point meaning: sample taken at primary tumor resection. TCRdb used MiXCR to reprocess the 5' RACE reads, holding one entry per CDR3 protein. The top ten clones hold roughly a tenth of a sample with 10,000 or so distinct CDR3 sequences, more than 10% of them seen once. Their cognate antigens are unknown. The sample consisted of lung tumor tissue, taken at surgery. The receptors were gathered from a male donor with early-stage non-small cell lung cancer.

This clonotype was found a few times. The library was designed around alpha chains, so this beta chain is a stray read whose abundance carries little weight. The chain employs TRBV7-9 and TRBJ2-6, with D possibly matching TRBD2 (6 bases). Germline lookup yields CDR1 SEHNR and CDR2 FQNEAQ (reference sequence). The length of the CDR3 is 14 residues. V was cut by 6 bases and J by 0 bases, with 6 bases left in between. The chain's CDR3 is CASRGLSGANVLTF. In DNA form, the CDR3 reads TGTGCCAGCAGGGGACTCTCTGGGGCCAACGTCCTGACTTTC.

This clonotype was detected a few times. Within a library made for alpha chains, this beta chain is off target, and its count is uninformative. This chain joins TRBV7-2 and TRBJ1-1; D unresolved. CDR1 is SGHTA, CDR2 FQGNSA, per germline. V lost 5 bases to trimming and J lost 11 bases, with 18 bases between them. The CDR3 sequence is 13 residues long. The CDR3 DNA is TGTGCCAGCAGCCTTGATCTGATACAGAAGGCTTTCTTT. Its translation: CASSLDLIQKAFF.

Judged by abundance, this clonotype is medium-sized. In a library made to pick up alpha chains, this beta chain is a stray read with a size that means little. This sequence joins TRBV29-1 and TRBJ2-1, with TRBD1 as a possible D gene (7 bases). The CDR3 covers 12 residues. Trimming took off 4 bases at V and 7 bases at J, with 11 bases between the two ends. CDR1 and CDR2 (germline): SQVTM, ANQGSEA. DNA for the CDR3: TGCAGCGTTGCCGCAGGGGGGAATGAGCAGTTCTTC. Translated, it gives CSVAAGGNEQFF.

This clonotype was counted many times. Within a library made for alpha chains, this beta chain is off target, and its count is uninformative. V and J are TRBV18 and TRBJ2-2; D is perhaps TRBD2 (6 bases). This CDR3 has 14 residues. V lost 9 bases and J 4 bases, leaving 15 bases between the germline ends. Looked up from germline, CDR1 is KGHSH and CDR2 is LQKENI. This CDR3 reads CASHTGTGTGELFF. The CDR3 DNA reads as TGTGCCAGTCACACCGGGACTGGCACCGGGGAGCTGTTTTTT.

Only a few counts were recorded for this clonotype. As an off-target read in a library built for alpha chains, this beta chain has a frequency of little significance. The CDR3 sequence is CASSPESGGANVLTF. CDR3 DNA: TGTGCCAGCAGTCCTGAAAGCGGTGGGGCCAACGTCCTGACTTTC. V gene TRBV12-3 or TRBV12-4 combines with J gene TRBJ2-6; the D gene is possibly TRBD2 (5 bases). V dropped 5 bases and J dropped 3 bases, with 11 bases sitting between them. The CDR3 is 15 residues long.

This clonotype was seen a few times. Since the library was made to target alpha chains, this beta chain is a stray read and its abundance is not meaningful. In DNA, the CDR3 is TGTGCCAGCAGCTTGGCTGGCGGGGGGAACCAAGAGACCCAGTACTTC. It yields the protein CASSLAGGGNQETQYF. The rearrangement joins TRBV7-2 to TRBJ2-5; 8 bases fit TRBD2. The J segment lost 0 bases and the V segment lost 3 bases, leaving 6 bases of the junction unmatched. This CDR3 has 16 amino acids. Germline loops: CDR1 SGHTA, CDR2 FQGNSA.

In this sample, this clonotype turned up many times. This beta chain came through as a stray read in a library set up for alpha chains, and its size says little. This chain links TRBV5-1 with TRBJ2-6; a weak D match, TRBD1 (5 bases). This CDR3 region has 19 residues. The germline V gene encodes CDR1 SGHRS and CDR2 YFSETQ. Trimming removed 2 bases from V and 0 bases from J, with 18 bases in between. The CDR3 DNA follows: TGCGCCAGCAGCTTACGAGGACAAGTTTTAAGCTCTGGGGCCAACGTCCTGACTTTC. As protein: CASSLRGQVLSSGANVLTF.

This clonotype was seen at least ten times. Found in a library prepared for alpha chains, this beta chain is an off-target read, and its abundance has little meaning. V gene TRBV7-8 combines with J gene TRBJ1-5, with 8 bases lining up with TRBD1. The CDR3 extends over 19 amino acids. The trim removed 2 bases at V and 2 bases at J, leaving 14 bases unmatched. The germline V gene encodes CDR1 SGHVS and CDR2 FQNEAQ. CDR3 sequence reads: CASSLLNRPGGKGNQPQHF. CDR3 coding DNA: TGTGCCAGCAGCTTATTAAATAGGCCAGGGGGCAAGGGCAATCAGCCCCAGCATTTT.

This clonotype was detected many times. The library was prepared for alpha chains; this beta chain is a stray read, so its frequency means little. The chain recombines TRBV12-3 or TRBV12-4 with TRBJ1-5; perhaps TRBD1 as D (5 bases). CDR3 length: 16 residues. Trimming shortened V by 2 bases and J by 0 bases, and 11 bases separated the two germline ends. The CDR3 DNA sequence: TGTGCCAGCAGTTTACGGGGGTTATTTAGCAATCAGCCCCAGCATTTT. This codes for CASSLRGLFSNQPQHF.

There are many counts of this clonotype. This beta chain turned up in a library designed for alpha chains; as an off-target read, its abundance says little. The CDR3 region is CAWRQRGNTGELFF. DNA for the CDR3: TGTGCCTGGAGACAGCGGGGGAACACCGGGGAGCTGTTTTTT. The chain employs TRBV30 and TRBJ2-2; TRBD2 aligns across 7 bases. The germline V gene has CDR1 GTSNPN and CDR2 SVGIG (reference sequence). Trimming took 3 bases from V and 1 from J; bases not matched to a gene: 2. The CDR3 runs to 14 residues.

This clonotype has at least ten counts. The library was designed around alpha chains, so this beta chain is a stray read whose abundance carries little weight. The chain joins TRBV4-1 to TRBJ2-1; D is ambiguous. With 0 bases removed from V and 4 bases from J, the gap between germline ends came to 10 bases. The CDR3 totals 15 residues. Germline loops: CDR1 MGHRA, CDR2 YSYEKL. The CDR3 loop reads CASSQDSGVYNEQFF. In nucleotides, the CDR3 is TGCGCCAGCAGCCAAGATTCAGGAGTTTACAATGAGCAGTTCTTC.

This clonotype was counted at least ten times. This beta chain slipped into a library made for alpha chains as a stray read, so its size is not meaningful. The chain is built from TRBV3-1 and TRBJ2-1; D might be TRBD1 or TRBD2, each matching 5 bases. V shed 1 base and J shed 8 bases, with 24 bases lying between them. Germline loops: CDR1 LGHDT, CDR2 YNNKEL (reference sequence). The CDR3 length is 18 residues. The CDR3 loop is CASSQARGSRGGFDEQFF. CDR3 in DNA: TGTGCCAGCAGCCAAGCTAGAGGGTCGAGGGGCGGGTTCGATGAGCAGTTCTTC.

The sample holds many counts of this clonotype. A much bigger clone sits one base away, suggesting this may be a read error. The library was prepared for alpha chains; this beta chain is a stray read, so its frequency means little. The rearrangement joins TRBV4-2 to TRBJ2-7; a weak D match, TRBD1 (5 bases). The germline CDR1 and CDR2 sequences are LGHNA and YNFKEQ. CDR3 size: 15 residues. Trimming cost V 1 base and J 5 bases, with 15 bases left between them. The CDR3 DNA follows: TGTGCCAGCAGCCAAGCTCGGACAAGCAAAAACGAGCAGTACTTC. Protein product: CASSQARTSKNEQYF.

On this clonotype: In a library made to pick up alpha chains, this beta chain is a stray read with a size that means little. The chain carries TRBV4-1 and TRBJ2-5; the match to TRBD2 covers 9 bases. After removal of 1 base from V and 7 bases from J, the junction contained 7 bases not matched to a gene. The germline V gene has CDR1 MGHRA and CDR2 YSYEKL. The CDR3 has 15 residues. CDR3 sequence reads: CASSQVSLAGTTQYF. DNA for the CDR3: TGCGCCAGCAGCCAAGTGTCCCTAGCGGGGACGACCCAGTACTTC.

There are many counts of this clonotype. Because this beta chain is a stray read in a library intended to capture alpha chains, its abundance should not be given much weight. The genes are TRBV12-3 or TRBV12-4 and TRBJ2-1; 16 bases line up with TRBD2. Trimming cost V 5 bases and J 8 bases; bases outside gene matches: 6. The CDR3 runs to 16 residues. The CDR3 protein is CASSPGTSGRADEQFF. DNA for the CDR3: TGTGCCAGCAGTCCAGGGACTAGCGGGAGGGCCGATGAGCAGTTCTTC.

By sample share, this clonotype is medium-sized. This beta chain is an unintended read in a library built for alpha chains; its size means little. The rearrangement links TRBV30 to TRBJ1-4; D is unclear. The CDR3 loop spans 14 amino acids. Germline loops: CDR1 GTSNPN, CDR2 SVGIG (reference sequence). Trimming removed 0 bases from V and 7 bases from J, with 12 bases in between. As DNA, the CDR3 is TGTGCCTGGAGTGTGGGGTCGGCTGCTGAAAAACTGTTTTTT. Amino acid sequence: CAWSVGSAAEKLFF.

At least ten counts were recorded for this clonotype. As an off-target read in a library built for alpha chains, this beta chain has a frequency of little significance. J is TRBJ2-3 and V is TRBV9; 10 bases line up with TRBD1. The CDR3 is 15 amino acids. The germline gives CDR1 SGDLS, CDR2 YYNGEE. With V trimmed by 4 bases and J by 3 bases, 5 bases remained unmatched. The CDR3 nucleotides read TGTGCCAGCAGCTGGGGGACAGGGGATACAGATACGCAGTATTTT. Protein product: CASSWGTGDTDTQYF. Together with reference TRBV9 and TRBJ2-3, the CDR3 gives the full variable domain: DSGVTQTPKHLITATGQRVTLRCSPRSGDLSVYWYQQSLDQGLQFLIQYYNGEERAKGNILERFSAQQFPDLHSELNLSSLELGDSALYFCASSWGTGDTDTQYFGPGTRLTVL.

This clonotype was seen more than once but under ten times. This beta chain was picked up by a library intended for alpha chains and is off target, so its count carries little meaning. The chain employs TRBV12-3 or TRBV12-4 and TRBJ1-1; 8 bases are shared with TRBD1. The V and J ends lost 2 bases and 5 bases, in that order; junction bases with no gene match: 7. The length of the CDR3 is 15 residues. Written as DNA, the CDR3 is TGTGCCAGCAGTTTAACCCAGGGGGCGCGAACTGAAGCTTTCTTT. This sequence encodes CASSLTQGARTEAFF.

For this clonotype: The size of this beta chain means little, since it is a stray read in a library made for alpha chains. The rearrangement joins TRBV5-6 to TRBJ2-1; perhaps D is TRBD1 or TRBD2 (5 bases each). This CDR3 spans 15 amino acids. The germline CDR1 and CDR2 sequences are SGHDT and YYEEEE. The V and J ends lost 3 bases and 0 bases respectively, with 10 bases between them. The CDR3 protein is CASSWDALSYNEQFF. The CDR3 region has the DNA TGTGCCAGCAGCTGGGACGCGCTCTCCTACAATGAGCAGTTCTTC.

Of note for this clonotype: This beta chain lies outside the target of a library built for alpha chains; its clone size means little. The chain joins TRBV7-2 to TRBJ2-3, with 7 bases matching TRBD2. With 5 bases clipped from V and 7 bases from J, the junction kept 9 bases outside the gene matches. There are 14 residues in the CDR3. The V gene's germline CDR1 is SGHTA and CDR2 FQGNSA. CDR3 DNA sequence: TGTGCCAGCAGCGGCCGACTAGCACCTTATACGCAGTATTTT. It specifies CASSGRLAPYTQYF.

This clonotype was found many times. Little can be read into the size of this beta chain, an off-target read in a library designed for alpha chains. The J gene is TRBJ2-4, the V gene TRBV7-8; D is uncertain. The V gene's germline CDR1 is SGHVS and CDR2 FQNEAQ. The ends were cut back, 0 bases at V and 3 bases at J, with 0 bases in the middle. The CDR3 length is 12 residues. CDR3 DNA sequence: TGTGCCAGCAGCTTAGCCAAAAACATTCAGTACTTC. Translated: CASSLAKNIQYF.

This clonotype ranks as medium-sized. The library was built for alpha chains, so this beta chain is an off-target read and its size means little. This chain links TRBV5-1 with TRBJ2-6; no reliable D call. The length of the CDR3 is 14 residues. The germline V and J ends were trimmed by 0 bases and 2 bases, with 3 bases remaining between them. Germline CDR1 reads SGHRS; CDR2 reads YFSETQ. This CDR3 reads CASSLEAGANVLTF. For the CDR3, the DNA is TGCGCCAGCAGCTTGGAAGCTGGGGCCAACGTCCTGACTTTC.

A remark on this clonotype: This beta chain is a stray read from a library made for alpha chains; its abundance is not meaningful. The CDR3 DNA follows: TGTGCCAGCAGTTTAGCCTATGACAGGCCTGGCTACACCTTC. Its protein is CASSLAYDRPGYTF. V and J are TRBV12-3 or TRBV12-4 and TRBJ1-2; D might be TRBD1 (6 bases). CDR3 length: 14 amino acids. Trimming took 0 bases from V and 7 from J, leaving 12 bases between them.

Relative to its sample, this clonotype is medium-sized (0.01 to 0.1%). The size of this beta chain means little, since it is a stray read in a library made for alpha chains. The rearrangement joins TRBV20-1 to TRBJ1-2; D is undetermined. The CDR3 length is 13 residues. V was clipped by 0 bases and J by 7 bases, with 12 bases between them. Germline V gene sequence: CDR1 DFQATT, CDR2 SNEGSKA (reference sequence). CDR3 sequence: CSAREDKDSGYTF. Written as DNA, the CDR3 is TGCAGTGCTAGAGAGGATAAGGATTCTGGCTACACCTTC.